Each of the 20 T cell receptor beta chains below was sequenced from the same sample in a study of T cell responses to AZD1222 COVID-19 vaccine. Sequencing used immunoSEQ multiplex PCR; TCRdb keeps in-frame clones, though not all of them. The table lists 150,000 to 200,000 clones, almost 95% of them singletons. This specimen was peripheral blood, taken on day 0 of AZD1222 vaccination. Receptors were obtained from an adult in good health.

The J gene is TRBJ2-1, the V gene TRBV30, with D unresolved. Trimming shortened V by 2 bases and J by 8 bases, and 19 bases separated the two germline ends. The length of the CDR3 is 15 residues. CDR1 GTSNPN and CDR2 SVGIG come from the germline V gene (reference sequence). In nucleotides, the CDR3 is TGTGCCTGGAGTCTTAACCCACTACCATTCTATGAGCAGTTCTTC. Its protein product is CAWSLNPLPFYEQFF.

The V call is TRBV4-3, the J call TRBJ2-1; 11 bases are shared with TRBD2. The V and J ends lost 4 bases and 4 bases, in that order; junction bases with no gene match: 15. Per the germline V gene, CDR1 is LGHNA and CDR2 is YSLEER. The CDR3 has 19 residues. As DNA, the CDR3 is TGCGCCAGCAGCCGAGATTGGGGTCCGGGACTAGCGGTTTACAATGAGCAGTTCTTC. Amino acid sequence: CASSRDWGPGLAVYNEQFF.

This chain links TRBV12-2 with TRBJ2-7; TRBD2 reflects the table's D call only, with no check against the DNA. TRBV12-2 constitutes a pseudogene. The CDR3 length is 15 residues. CDR3 region: CASRLGAGRTYEQYF. CDR3 sequence (DNA): TGTGCAAGTCGCTTAGGGGCGGGACGAACCTACGAGCAGTACTTC.

This clone was seen more than once but under ten times. This chain links TRBV24-1 with TRBJ2-7; TRBD1 might be the D (5 bases). Germline CDR1 is KGHDR and CDR2 is SFDVKD. V dropped 4 bases and J dropped 1 base, with 10 bases sitting between them. The CDR3 contains 14 residues. In DNA, the CDR3 is TGTGCCACCAGTGACTCGGACACATCCTACGAGCAGTACTTC. Translation: CATSDSDTSYEQYF.

The chain links TRBV7-2 to TRBJ2-3, with 7 bases fitting TRBD2. Germline values: CDR1 SGHTA, CDR2 FQGNSA. The V gene end was trimmed by 3 bases and the J gene end by 5 bases; junction bases not matched to a gene: 11. The length of the CDR3 is 16 residues. CDR3 in DNA: TGTGCCAGCAGCTTGTGGGGGAGGGTGTCTGGAGATACGCAGTATTTT. Translation gives CASSLWGRVSGDTQYF.

V and J are TRBV24-1 and TRBJ2-1; D gene unclear. Germline V gene data show CDR1 as KGHDR and CDR2 as SFDVKD. Trimming removed 6 bases at V and 8 bases at J, with 22 bases between. The CDR3 is made up of 16 amino acids. CDR3 bases: TGTGCCACCAGTCAACAATCGGCGCATTCATCGGATGAGCAGTTCTTC. Translated, it gives CATSQQSAHSSDEQFF.

This CDR3 reads CASSLNQLYEQYF. Here the CDR3 DNA reads TGCGCCAGCAGCTTGAACCAATTGTACGAGCAGTACTTC. The chain combines TRBV5-1 with TRBJ2-7; D is undetermined. V dropped 1 base and J dropped 4 bases, with 9 bases sitting between them. There are 13 residues in the CDR3. Germline V gene sequence: CDR1 SGHRS, CDR2 YFSETQ.

This chain uses TRBV6-5 with TRBJ1-5; a possible D gene is TRBD1 (6 bases). The CDR3 has 15 residues. Germline-derived CDR1 and CDR2 are MNHEY and SVGAGI. Trimming took 6 bases from V and 0 from J, leaving 12 bases between them. CDR3 sequence reads: CASSRGQNSNQPQHF. The CDR3 nucleotides read TGTGCCAGCAGCCGAGGACAGAATAGCAATCAGCCCCAGCATTTT.

This rearrangement joins TRBV30 to TRBJ2-5; 11 bases fit TRBD2. The CDR3 totals 14 residues. V shed 8 bases, J shed 2 bases, and the junction held 7 bases outside the gene matches. Per the germline V gene, CDR1 is GTSNPN and CDR2 is SVGIG (reference sequence). The CDR3 is CAVSWTSGQETQYF. For the CDR3, the DNA is TGTGCCGTTAGTTGGACTAGCGGGCAAGAGACCCAGTACTTC.

This chain joins TRBV7-6 and TRBJ2-1, with 10 bases identical to TRBD2. Germline values: CDR1 SGHVS, CDR2 FNYEAQ. Germline trimming cut 4 bases from V and 10 bases from J; bases unmatched to any gene: 13. The CDR3 is made up of 16 amino acids. The CDR3: CASSSLAGGPRREQFF. In DNA, the CDR3 is TGTGCCAGCAGCTCCTTAGCGGGAGGACCCAGGCGGGAGCAGTTCTTC.

The chain recombines TRBV2 with TRBJ2-1; 12 bases map to TRBD2. Germline CDR1 is SNHLY and CDR2 is FYNNEI. The CDR3 has 15 residues. Trimming took 3 bases from V and 9 from J; bases not matched to a gene: 6. This CDR3 is CASSELAGGRGEQFF. CDR3 nucleotides: TGTGCCAGCAGTGAGCTAGCGGGAGGGCGTGGTGAGCAGTTCTTC. Full variable domain (rest looked up from reference TRBV2 and TRBJ2-1): EPEVTQTPSHQVTQMGQEVILRCVPISNHLYFYWYRQILGQKVEFLVSFYNNEISEKSEIFDDQFSVERPDGSNFTLKIRSTKLEDSAMYFCASSELAGGRGEQFFGPGTRLTVL.

The chain links TRBV19 to TRBJ2-2; possible D gene TRBD1, 5 bases. Germline lookup yields CDR1 LNHDA and CDR2 SQIVND (reference sequence). This CDR3 comprises 13 residues. Trimming pared 6 bases from V and 1 base from J, leaving 6 bases between. In DNA form, the CDR3 reads TGTGCCAGTAGGACAGTGAACACCGGGGAGCTGTTTTTT. Protein sequence: CASRTVNTGELFF.

This rearrangement joins TRBV19 to TRBJ1-2, with TRBD1 as a possible D gene (5 bases). With 7 bases removed from V and 7 bases from J, the gap between germline ends came to 19 bases. The CDR3 has 14 amino acids. CDR1 is LNHDA, CDR2 SQIVND, per germline (reference sequence). CDR3 protein: CASNPGGTAGGYTF. Written as DNA, the CDR3 is TGTGCCAGTAATCCCGGGGGTACAGCGGGTGGCTACACCTTC. The full variable domain, rest sourced from reference TRBV19 and TRBJ1-2, is DGGITQSPKYLFRKEGQNVTLSCEQNLNHDAMYWYRQDPGQGLRLIYYSQIVNDFQKGDIAEGYSVSREKKESFPLTVTSAQKNPTAFYLCASNPGGTAGGYTFGSGTRLTVV.

This sequence joins TRBV19 and TRBJ2-7; a weak D match, TRBD1 (6 bases). CDR3 size: 16 residues. V was cut by 4 bases and J by 3 bases, with 19 bases left in between. The germline V gene encodes CDR1 LNHDA and CDR2 SQIVND (reference sequence). The CDR3 nucleotides are TGTGCCAGTAGTAGTCGACAGGTGCCCCTTCGCTACGAGCAGTACTTC. Its protein product is CASSSRQVPLRYEQYF.

The rearrangement uses TRBV24-1 and TRBJ2-2; 8 bases line up with TRBD1. Germline loops: CDR1 KGHDR, CDR2 SFDVKD. The CDR3 has 16 residues. J was trimmed by 11 bases and V by 3 bases; bases with no gene match: 13. The CDR3 is CATSDPGQARDIELFF. In DNA, the CDR3 is TGTGCCACCAGTGATCCGGGACAGGCTCGTGATATCGAGCTGTTTTTT.

The V and J genes are TRBV10-1 and TRBJ1-5; TRBD1 agrees at 9 bases. The trim removed 4 bases at V and 2 bases at J, leaving 0 bases unmatched. Germline V gives CDR1 WNHNN, CDR2 SYGVQD (reference sequence). The CDR3 has 14 residues. The CDR3, as DNA: TGCGCCAGCAGTGGGACAGGGGGCAATCAGCCCCAGCATTTT. Translation: CASSGTGGNQPQHF.

The rearrangement links TRBV4-3 to TRBJ2-5; D is possibly TRBD2 (5 bases). Gene TRBJ2-7 matches the end of the DNA better, so the J call may be wrong. Germline CDR1 LGHNA, CDR2 YSLEER. There are 16 residues in the CDR3. Written as DNA, the CDR3 is TGCGCCAGCAGCCAGACCGCTCGGACTCTTGCCTACGAGCAGTACTTC. Protein product: CASSQTARTLAYEQYF.

The J gene is TRBJ2-7, the V gene TRBV10-3; the match to TRBD1 covers 7 bases. From germline, CDR1 is ENHRY and CDR2 SYGVKD. The CDR3 sequence is 13 residues long. Trimming at V came to 6 bases and at J to 2 bases, leaving 4 bases not matched to a gene. This CDR3 is CAIRDRAAYEQYF. The CDR3, as DNA: TGTGCCATCAGAGACAGGGCAGCCTACGAGCAGTACTTC.

The V gene is TRBV19, the J gene TRBJ1-3; no clear D gene. CDR3 size: 12 residues. V lost 3 bases, J lost 3 bases, and 3 bases lay in between. Germline CDR1 LNHDA, CDR2 SQIVND (reference sequence). The CDR3 protein is CASSMLGNTIYF. The CDR3 DNA reads TGTGCCAGTAGTATGCTTGGAAACACCATATATTTT.

J is TRBJ1-2 and V is TRBV3-1 (or the pseudogene TRBV3-2); D gene ambiguous. The length of the CDR3 is 14 residues. Germline CDR1 is LGHDT and CDR2 is YNNKEL (reference sequence). The germline V and J ends were trimmed by 3 bases and 1 base, with 9 bases remaining between them. For the CDR3, the DNA is TGTGCCAGCAGCCATCCTGGATTTAACTATGGCTACACCTTC. Its translation: CASSHPGFNYGYTF.